This T cell receptor beta chain was captured in a study of T cells in Graves' hyperthyroidism and ophthalmopathy. Overall study: Peripheral blood specimens were obtained at initial diagnosis, prior to any treatment.

In this sample, this clonotype turned up a few times. Template material for amplifying TCR beta CDR3 regions consisted of RNA transcripts. In the first-round RT-PCR of the TCR CDR3, the HTBI primer set was used. MiXCR was run by TCRdb on the multiplex PCR reads, yielding one entry per CDR3 protein. The sample shows 600,000 or so distinct CDR3 sequences, approximately 15% of them seen only once. The cohort's ophthalmopathy patients, a group with duration under 3 months, had a Clinical Activity Score of at least 3 and a NOSPECS grade of at least 4. Trimming cost V 3 bases and J 4 bases, with 11 bases left between them. The CDR3 is 13 residues long. Germline loops: CDR1 SGDLS, CDR2 YYNGEE.

Sequencing input: blood. The V and J genes are TRBV9 and TRBJ2-7; possibly TRBD2 for D (6 bases). This clonotype was obtained from a woman aged 18-29 years with Graves' ophthalmopathy. CDR3 nucleotide sequence: TGTGCCAGCAGCGCCGGGAGCGGTTACGAGCAGTACTTC. Its translation is CASSAGSGYEQYF.